The 2 T cell receptor beta chains below were found in one sample sequenced in a study of post-analysis software for immune sequencing data (dated by TCRdb to the mid-2010s). Points the paper makes about the study in general: About five TRBV segments, including TRBV5-6, TRBV5-1 and TRBV20-1, were significantly more frequent in patients than controls.

These receptors are not linked to any known antigen. The library was made by PCR. The sequencing machine was an Illumina HiSeq 2500. Unique molecular identifiers were incorporated into TCR beta cDNA libraries to reduce PCR and sequencing biases. TCRdb's own reprocessing of the public reads used fastp at Q25 and MiXCR and kept productive beta chains. All rows with the same CDR3 protein become a single entry with the most common DNA and genes. The sample table contains about 620,000 distinct CDR3 sequences; only one count was recorded for 44% of them. The top ten clonotypes cover around 1.7% of the sample. Material for sequencing was blood. All receptors come from a girl between 10 and 17 years old with multiple sclerosis.

The rearrangement joins TRBV4-3 to TRBJ2-1; D may be TRBD1 (6 bases). The germline gives CDR1 LGHNA, CDR2 YSLEER. With 3 bases removed from V and 9 bases from J, the gap between germline ends came to 21 bases. The CDR3 length is 16 residues. The CDR3 protein is CASSHDPWAGEGEQFF. The CDR3 coding sequence is TGCGCCAGCAGCCATGATCCTTGGGCAGGGGAAGGTGAGCAGTTCTTC.

The V and J genes are TRBV20-1 and TRBJ1-5; 8 bases line up with TRBD1. CDR1 and CDR2 from the germline V gene are DFQATT and SNEGSKA (reference sequence). Trimming at V came to 3 bases and at J to 5 bases, leaving 3 bases not matched to a gene. CDR3 length: 13 amino acids. CDR3 DNA: TGCAGTGCTAGCGACAGGGGTGATCAGCCCCAGCATTTT. It translates to CSASDRGDQPQHF.